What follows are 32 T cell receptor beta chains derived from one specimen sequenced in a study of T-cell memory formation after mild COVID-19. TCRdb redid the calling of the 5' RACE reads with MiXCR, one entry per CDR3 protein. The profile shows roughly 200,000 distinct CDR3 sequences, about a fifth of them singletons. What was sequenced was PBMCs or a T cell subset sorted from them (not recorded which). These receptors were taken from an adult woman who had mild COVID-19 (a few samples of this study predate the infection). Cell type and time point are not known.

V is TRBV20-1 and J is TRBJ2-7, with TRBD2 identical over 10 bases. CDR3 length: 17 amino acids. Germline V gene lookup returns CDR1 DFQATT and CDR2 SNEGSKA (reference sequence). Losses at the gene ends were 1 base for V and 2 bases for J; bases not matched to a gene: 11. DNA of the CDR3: TGCAGTGCTAGAGGAAGAGCGTTAAGCGGGAGGGCCTACGAGCAGTACTTC. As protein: CSARGRALSGRAYEQYF.

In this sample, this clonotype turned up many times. The CDR3 protein is CASSWTAGGITDTQYF. The CDR3 bases are TGTGCCAGCAGCTGGACAGCGGGGGGGATCACAGATACGCAGTATTTT. The rearrangement uses TRBV7-8 and TRBJ2-3; 10 nucleotides match TRBD2. Germline V lookup: CDR1 SGHVS, CDR2 FQNEAQ. V shed 4 bases and J 2 bases; nucleotides not matched to a gene: 6. The CDR3 totals 16 residues.

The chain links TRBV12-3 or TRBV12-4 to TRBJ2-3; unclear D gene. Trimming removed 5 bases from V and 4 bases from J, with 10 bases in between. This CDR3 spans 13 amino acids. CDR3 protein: CASSRTEADTQYF. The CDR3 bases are TGTGCCAGCAGTCGAACGGAAGCAGATACGCAGTATTTT.

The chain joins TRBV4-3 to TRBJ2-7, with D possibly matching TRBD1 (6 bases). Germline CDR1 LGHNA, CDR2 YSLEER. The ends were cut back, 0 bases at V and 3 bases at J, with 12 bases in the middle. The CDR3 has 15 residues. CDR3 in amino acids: CASSQDERGNYEQYF. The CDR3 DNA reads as TGCGCCAGCAGCCAAGATGAGAGGGGGAACTACGAGCAGTACTTC.

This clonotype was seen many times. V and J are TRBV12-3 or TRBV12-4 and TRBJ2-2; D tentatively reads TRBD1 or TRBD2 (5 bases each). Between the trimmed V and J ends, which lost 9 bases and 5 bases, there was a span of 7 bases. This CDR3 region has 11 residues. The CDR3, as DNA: TGTGCCAGTTGGGGGACCGGGGAGCTGTTTTTT. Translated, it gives CASWGTGELFF.

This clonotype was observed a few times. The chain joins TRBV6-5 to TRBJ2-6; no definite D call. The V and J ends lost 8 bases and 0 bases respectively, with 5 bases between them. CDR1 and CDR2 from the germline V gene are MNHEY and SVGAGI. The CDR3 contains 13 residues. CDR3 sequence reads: CASAVSGANVLTF. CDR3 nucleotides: TGTGCCAGCGCGGTCTCTGGGGCCAACGTCCTGACTTTC.

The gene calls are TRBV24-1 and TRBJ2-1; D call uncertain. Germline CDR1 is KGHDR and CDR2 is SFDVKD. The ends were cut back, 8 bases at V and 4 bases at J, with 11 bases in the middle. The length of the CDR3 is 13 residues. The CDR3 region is CATKTPGYNEQFF. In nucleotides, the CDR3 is TGTGCCACCAAAACTCCTGGGTACAATGAGCAGTTCTTC.

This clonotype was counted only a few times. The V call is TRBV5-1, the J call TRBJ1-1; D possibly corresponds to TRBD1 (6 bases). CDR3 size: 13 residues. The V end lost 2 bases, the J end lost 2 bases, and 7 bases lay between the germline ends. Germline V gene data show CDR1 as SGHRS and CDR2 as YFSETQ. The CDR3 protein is CASSFRGNTEAFF. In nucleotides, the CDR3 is TGCGCCAGCAGCTTCAGGGGAAACACTGAAGCTTTCTTT.

The chain's CDR3 is CASSPHFLQGSGADTQYF. CDR3 nucleotides: TGCGCCAGCAGCCCGCATTTCCTACAGGGGAGTGGGGCAGATACGCAGTATTTT. This chain uses TRBV4-1 with TRBJ2-3, with 7 nucleotides matching TRBD1. The CDR3 runs 18 residues. The germline V gene encodes CDR1 MGHRA and CDR2 YSYEKL. V shed 4 bases and J 4 bases; nucleotides not matched to a gene: 17.

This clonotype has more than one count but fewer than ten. Here the CDR3 DNA reads TGCGCCAGCAGCCCACCGGGGGGGCCTTCCTACAATGAGCAGTTCTTC. Protein: CASSPPGGPSYNEQFF. This chain connects TRBV5-1 to TRBJ2-1, with TRBD2 matching 8 bases. With 4 bases clipped from V and 1 base from J, the junction kept 7 bases outside the gene matches. CDR1 is SGHRS, CDR2 YFSETQ, per germline. The CDR3 runs to 16 residues.

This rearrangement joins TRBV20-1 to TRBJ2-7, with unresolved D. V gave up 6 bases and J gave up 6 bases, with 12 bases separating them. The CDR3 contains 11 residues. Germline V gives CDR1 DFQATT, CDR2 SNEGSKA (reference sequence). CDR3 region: CSAFTVGEQYF. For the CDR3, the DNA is TGCAGTGCCTTTACGGTAGGCGAGCAGTACTTC.

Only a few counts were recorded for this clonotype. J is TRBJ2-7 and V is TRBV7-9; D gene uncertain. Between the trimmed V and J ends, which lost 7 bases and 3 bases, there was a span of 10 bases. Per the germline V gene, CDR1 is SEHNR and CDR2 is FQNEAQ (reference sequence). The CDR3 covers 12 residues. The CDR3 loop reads CASTSFLYEQYF. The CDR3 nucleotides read TGTGCCAGCACCTCCTTTCTCTACGAGCAGTACTTC.

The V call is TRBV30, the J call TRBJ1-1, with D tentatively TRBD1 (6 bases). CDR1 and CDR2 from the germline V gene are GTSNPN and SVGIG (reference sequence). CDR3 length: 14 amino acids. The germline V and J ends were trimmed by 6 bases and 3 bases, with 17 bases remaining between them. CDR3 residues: CACLPRQVYTEAFF. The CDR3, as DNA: TGTGCCTGTCTTCCTCGACAGGTCTACACTGAAGCTTTCTTT.

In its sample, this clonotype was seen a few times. In DNA form, the CDR3 reads TGCGCCAGCAGCCAATTTCGGGGGGCTGTTGGCTACACCTTC. This codes for CASSQFRGAVGYTF. J is TRBJ1-2 and V is TRBV4-1; D perhaps matches TRBD1 (6 bases). The V gene lost 2 bases and the J gene lost 7 bases, with 14 bases spanning the gap. Germline CDR1 reads MGHRA; CDR2 reads YSYEKL. The CDR3 extends over 14 amino acids.

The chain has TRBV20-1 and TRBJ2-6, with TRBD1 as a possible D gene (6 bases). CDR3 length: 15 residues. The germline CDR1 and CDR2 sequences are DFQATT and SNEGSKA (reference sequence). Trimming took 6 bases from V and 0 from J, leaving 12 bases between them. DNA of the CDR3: TGCAGTGCGACGGACAGCTCCTCTGGGGCCAACGTCCTGACTTTC. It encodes CSATDSSSGANVLTF.

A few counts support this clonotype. The CDR3 sequence: CASSPGTSGTRTYEQYF. The CDR3 region has the DNA TGCGCCAGCAGCCCAGGGACTAGCGGGACAAGAACCTACGAGCAGTACTTC. The chain employs TRBV4-3 and TRBJ2-7; TRBD2 matches 13 bases. The CDR3 contains 17 residues. Germline trimming cut 4 bases from V and 2 bases from J; bases unmatched to any gene: 8. Per the germline V gene, CDR1 is LGHNA and CDR2 is YSLEER.

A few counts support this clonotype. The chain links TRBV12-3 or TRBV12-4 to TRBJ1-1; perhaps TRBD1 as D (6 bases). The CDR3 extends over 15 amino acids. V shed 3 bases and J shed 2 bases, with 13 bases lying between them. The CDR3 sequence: CASSFSGGSNTEAFF. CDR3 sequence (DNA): TGTGCCAGCAGTTTCTCGGGGGGCTCCAACACTGAAGCTTTCTTT.

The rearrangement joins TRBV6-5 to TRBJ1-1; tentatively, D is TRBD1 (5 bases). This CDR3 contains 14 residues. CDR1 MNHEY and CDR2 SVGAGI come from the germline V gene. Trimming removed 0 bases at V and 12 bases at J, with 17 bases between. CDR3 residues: CASSYSAGRATTFF. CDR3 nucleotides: TGTGCCAGCAGTTACTCGGCGGGCAGGGCGACGACTTTCTTT.

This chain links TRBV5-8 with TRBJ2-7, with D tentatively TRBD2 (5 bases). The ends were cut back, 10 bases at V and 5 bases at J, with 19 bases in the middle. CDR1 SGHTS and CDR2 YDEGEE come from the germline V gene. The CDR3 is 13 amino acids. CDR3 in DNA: TGTGCCTCGACCACGGGATATGGGGACGAGCAGTACTTC. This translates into CASTTGYGDEQYF.

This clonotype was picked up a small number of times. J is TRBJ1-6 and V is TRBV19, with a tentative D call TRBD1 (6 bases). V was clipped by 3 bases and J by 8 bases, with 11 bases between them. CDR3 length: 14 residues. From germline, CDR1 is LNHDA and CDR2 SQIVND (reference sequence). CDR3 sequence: CASSMQGTYSPLHF. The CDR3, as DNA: TGTGCCAGTAGTATGCAGGGGACCTATTCACCCCTCCACTTT. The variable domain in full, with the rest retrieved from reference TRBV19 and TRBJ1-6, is DGGITQSPKYLFRKEGQNVTLSCEQNLNHDAMYWYRQDPGQGLRLIYYSQIVNDFQKGDIAEGYSVSREKKESFPLTVTSAQKNPTAFYLCASSMQGTYSPLHFGNGTRLTVT.

The DNA for the CDR3 is TGTGCCAGCAGCCAAGATTGGGGCAAATTAGAGCAGTACTTC. It specifies CASSQDWGKLEQYF. The chain recombines TRBV3-1 with TRBJ2-7; TRBD1 is a possible D gene (5 bases). Germline values: CDR1 LGHDT, CDR2 YNNKEL (reference sequence). V gave up 0 bases and J gave up 7 bases, with 13 bases separating them. This CDR3 has 14 residues.

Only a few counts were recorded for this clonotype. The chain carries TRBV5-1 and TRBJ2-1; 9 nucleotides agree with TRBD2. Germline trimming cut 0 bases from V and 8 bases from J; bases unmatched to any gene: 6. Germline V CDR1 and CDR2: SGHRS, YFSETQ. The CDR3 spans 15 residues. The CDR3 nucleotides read TGCGCCAGCAGCTTGGTACCTAGCGGGGTGTATGAGCAGTTCTTC. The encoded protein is CASSLVPSGVYEQFF.

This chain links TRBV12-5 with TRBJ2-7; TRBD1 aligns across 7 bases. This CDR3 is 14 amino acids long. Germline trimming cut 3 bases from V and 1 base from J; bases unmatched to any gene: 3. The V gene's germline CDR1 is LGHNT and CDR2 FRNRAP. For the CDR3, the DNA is TGTGCTAGTGGTTTCTGGGACAGTTCCTACGAGCAGTACTTC. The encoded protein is CASGFWDSSYEQYF.

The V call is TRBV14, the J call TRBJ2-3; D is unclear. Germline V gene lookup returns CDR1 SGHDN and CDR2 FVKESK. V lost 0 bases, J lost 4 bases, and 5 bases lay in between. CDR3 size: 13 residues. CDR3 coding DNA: TGTGCCAGCAGCCAAGAGGGGTCAGATACGCAGTATTTT. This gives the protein CASSQEGSDTQYF.

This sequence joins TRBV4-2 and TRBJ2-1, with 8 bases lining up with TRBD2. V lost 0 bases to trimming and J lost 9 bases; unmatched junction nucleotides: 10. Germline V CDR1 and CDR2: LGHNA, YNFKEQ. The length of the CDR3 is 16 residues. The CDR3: CASSQDTDGGASEQFF. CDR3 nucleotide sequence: TGTGCCAGCAGCCAAGATACGGACGGGGGGGCCAGTGAGCAGTTCTTC.

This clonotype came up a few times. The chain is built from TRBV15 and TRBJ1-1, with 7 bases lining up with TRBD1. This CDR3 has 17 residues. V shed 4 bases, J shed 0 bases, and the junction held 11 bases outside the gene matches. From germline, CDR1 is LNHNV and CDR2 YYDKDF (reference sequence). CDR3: CATSTGGASYLNTEAFF. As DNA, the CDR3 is TGTGCCACCAGCACAGGGGGGGCCTCTTATTTGAACACTGAAGCTTTCTTT.

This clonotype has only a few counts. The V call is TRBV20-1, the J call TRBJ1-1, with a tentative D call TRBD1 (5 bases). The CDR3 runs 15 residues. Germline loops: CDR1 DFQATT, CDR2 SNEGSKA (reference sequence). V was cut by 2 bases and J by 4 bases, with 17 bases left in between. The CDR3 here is CSARSNPGPITEAFF. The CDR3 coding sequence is TGCAGTGCTAGATCCAATCCGGGGCCCATCACTGAAGCTTTCTTT.

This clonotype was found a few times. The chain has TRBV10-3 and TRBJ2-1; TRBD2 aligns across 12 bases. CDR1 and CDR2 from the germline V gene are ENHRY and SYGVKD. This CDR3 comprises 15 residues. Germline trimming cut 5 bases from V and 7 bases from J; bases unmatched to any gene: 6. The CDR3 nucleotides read TGTGCCATCAGTAGGACTAGCGGGGAGCTGAATGAGCAGTTCTTC. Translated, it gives CAISRTSGELNEQFF.

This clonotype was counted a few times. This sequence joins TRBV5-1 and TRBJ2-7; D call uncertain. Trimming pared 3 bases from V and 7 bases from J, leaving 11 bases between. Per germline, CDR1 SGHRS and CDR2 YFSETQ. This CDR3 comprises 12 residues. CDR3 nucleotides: TGCGCCAGCAGCTCGGACCCCCTGGAGCAGTACTTC. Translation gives CASSSDPLEQYF.

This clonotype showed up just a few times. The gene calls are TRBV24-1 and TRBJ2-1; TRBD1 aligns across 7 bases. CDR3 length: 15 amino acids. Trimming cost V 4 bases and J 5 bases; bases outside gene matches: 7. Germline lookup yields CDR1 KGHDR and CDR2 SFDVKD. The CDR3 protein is CATSEPGGRDNEQFF. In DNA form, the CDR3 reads TGTGCCACCAGTGAACCAGGGGGACGAGACAATGAGCAGTTCTTC.

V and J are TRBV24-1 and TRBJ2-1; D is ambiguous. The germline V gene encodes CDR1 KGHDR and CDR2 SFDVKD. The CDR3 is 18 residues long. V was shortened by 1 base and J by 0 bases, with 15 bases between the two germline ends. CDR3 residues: CATSDFVSGGSSYNEQFF. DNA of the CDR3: TGTGCCACCAGTGATTTTGTGTCTGGTGGCAGCTCCTACAATGAGCAGTTCTTC.

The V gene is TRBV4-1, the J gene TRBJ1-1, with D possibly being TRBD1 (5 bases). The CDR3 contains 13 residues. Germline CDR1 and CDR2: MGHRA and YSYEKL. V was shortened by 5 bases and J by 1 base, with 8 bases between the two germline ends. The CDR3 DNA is TGCGCCAGCAGCGGTGGGACGAACACTGAAGCTTTCTTT. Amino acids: CASSGGTNTEAFF.